This T cell receptor (beta chain) was identified during a study of OX40 agonist ivuxolimab in advanced cancers. General notes on the study: Ivuxolimab was an agonistic, fully human IgG2 monoclonal antibody directed against OX40 (CD134), a costimulatory receptor. Intravenous ivuxolimab was administered to patients every 2 weeks at six dose levels: 0.01, 0.1, 0.3, 1.5, 3 and 10 mg/kg. Among the roughly 52 dose-escalation patients, approximately 20 had hepatocellular carcinoma, approximately 15 melanoma, 9 renal cell carcinoma and 9 head and neck cancer. In the dose-escalation cohort, approximately 80% of patients were male, and the mean age was roughly 56 years with a range of about 20 to 79. Patients were allowed to have had prior anti-PD-1, anti-PD-L1 or anti-CTLA-4 therapy, and approximately 41% of the dose-escalation patients had previously received checkpoint inhibitors. Three dose-escalation patients achieved partial responses, one with hepatocellular carcinoma and two with cutaneous melanoma. The point of sequencing TCRbeta in the periphery was to test whether ivuxolimab changed TCR sequence diversity and drove clonal T-cell expansion. The monotherapy dose-escalation portion (N of about 50 patients) of the phase I ivuxolimab trial is reported in the paper. Broader findings and caveats from the paper: After ivuxolimab, more expanded clones were found on average in CD8+ T cells than in CD4+ T cells. At doses from 0.1 to 3.0 mg/kg, clonal expansion was seen in both CD4+ and CD8+ blood T cells between baseline and week 6. Low levels of normalized T-cell clonal expansion were also seen in some nonresponding patients. In the 0.1-3.0 mg/kg groups, partial responders were among the patients with the lowest normalized peripheral clonal expansion, particularly in CD8+ T cells. The antigen specificity of the peripheral T cells that underwent clonal expansion was not determined.

The CDR3 holds 15 amino acids from the cysteine to the phenylalanine. Of the read, only the CDR3 DNA is kept; its 45 bases are in frame from base 1. V is clipped by 5 bases and J by 4 bases, and the sequence between their germline boundaries is 17 bases long. Per the germline V gene, KGHSH is the CDR1 and LQKENI is the CDR2. This clone was detected only once. It has no known antigen specificity. Base qualities are not recorded, but no much larger clone differs from it by a single base. The trial excluded patients who had a history of autoimmune disease or were on systemic immunosuppression. Peripheral blood for TCR sequencing was drawn from every dose cohort at baseline, at cycle 4 day 1 and at cycle 7 day 1. The samples were taken from a phase I, first-in-human, multicenter, open-label dose-escalation trial of ivuxolimab. Adults with locally advanced or metastatic melanoma, renal cell, hepatocellular, or head and neck squamous cell carcinoma were enrolled in the trial. Before TCR sequencing, CD4+ T cells and CD8+ T cells from peripheral blood were sorted into separate populations.

For sequencing of the TCRbeta CDR3 region, genomic DNA was extracted from the sorted cells. TCRbeta CDR3 regions were sequenced using the immunoSEQ Assay. In TCRdb, the immuneACCESS table is reduced to in-frame sequences with V and J assigned. These tables do not hold every clone; where another copy was compared, an unresolved V gene accounts for under half, and the others remain unexplained. The sample profile shows about 53,000 clones; about 88% of them were found once. Around 1.5% of the sample is in the top ten clones. The sequence joins TRBV18 to TRBJ1-2; confidence is insufficient to name the D gene. The TCR sequence derives from an adult with an advanced solid tumor such as melanoma, head and neck, liver or kidney cancer. The specimen was CD4+ or CD8+ T cells sorted from blood, collected in a trial of the OX40 agonist ivuxolimab. The nucleotide sequence reads as follows: TGTGCCAGCTCAACCTCTGGGAGACGGGGCTATGGCTACACCTTC. Its product reads: CASSTSGRRGYGYTF.